Below, 24 T cell receptor beta chains from the same sample are listed, as sequenced in a study of CD8 T cells in Susac syndrome. RNA totalling roughly 0.5 to 1 ug underwent reverse transcription with random hexamers. TCRdb passed the immunoSEQ multiplex PCR reads through MiXCR, listing each CDR3 protein once. The sample holds 150,000 to 200,000 distinct CDR3 sequences; approximately 94% are singletons and the top ten take 0.09% to 0.1%. Input material: CD4+ T cells from PBMCs. These receptors all come from a human donor with multiple sclerosis.

The chain employs TRBV7-9 and TRBJ2-5; 7 bases fit TRBD2. Trimming at V came to 6 bases and at J to 1 base, leaving 8 bases not matched to a gene. CDR1 SEHNR and CDR2 FQNEAQ come from the germline V gene (reference sequence). This CDR3 contains 15 residues. This chain's CDR3 is CASSYRASGQETQYF. CDR3 bases: TGTGCCAGCAGTTATCGGGCTAGCGGCCAAGAGACCCAGTACTTC.

This rearrangement joins TRBV5-1 to TRBJ1-2; D is unresolved. The CDR3 sequence is 15 residues long. V lost 0 bases and J lost 8, with 17 bases in between. Germline V lookup: CDR1 SGHRS, CDR2 YFSETQ. The CDR3 nucleotides read TGCGCCAGCAGCTTGGAAGGCTTGGCGCAAGGAGGCTACACCTTC. This sequence encodes CASSLEGLAQGGYTF. Full variable domain (missing parts from reference TRBV5-1 and TRBJ1-2): KAGVTQTPRYLIKTRGQQVTLSCSPISGHRSVSWYQQTPGQGLQFLFEYFSETQRNKGNFPGRFSGRQFSNSRSEMNVSTLELGDSALYLCASSLEGLAQGGYTFGSGTRLTVV.

The CDR3 reads CASTTGGDRGGPNEKLFF. DNA for the CDR3: TGCGCCAGCACCACCGGGGGTGACAGGGGCGGACCTAATGAAAAACTGTTTTTT. The chain couples TRBV23-1 to TRBJ1-4; 8 bases align to TRBD1. TRBV23-1 has ORF status, its function being uncertain. V was pared by 7 bases and J by 3 bases, with 16 bases of the junction left unmatched. The CDR3 loop spans 18 amino acids.

The chain joins TRBV5-1 to TRBJ1-3; the D gene is possibly TRBD1 (6 bases). Germline CDR1 reads SGHRS; CDR2 reads YFSETQ. This CDR3 is 17 amino acids long. The germline V and J ends were trimmed by 0 bases and 0 bases, with 13 bases remaining between them. The CDR3, as DNA: TGCGCCAGCAGCTTGGTGGGCAGGGGCATCTCTGGAAACACCATATATTTT. Its translation is CASSLVGRGISGNTIYF.

The V call is TRBV6-2 or TRBV6-3, the J call TRBJ2-7; 11 nucleotides line up with TRBD1. The CDR3 length is 16 residues. Trimming took 8 bases from V and 2 from J; bases not matched to a gene: 11. Germline CDR1 and CDR2: MNHEY and SVGEGT. CDR3 in amino acids: CASGVRSGQGAYEQYF. The CDR3 DNA is TGTGCCAGCGGCGTCCGCTCGGGACAGGGGGCCTACGAGCAGTACTTC.

The table lists this clonotype with a count of one. The chain joins TRBV3-1 to TRBJ2-3; TRBD2 matches at 14 bases. The CDR3 totals 16 residues. Germline V gene sequence: CDR1 LGHDT, CDR2 YNNKEL (reference sequence). V lost 6 bases, J lost 6 bases, and 8 bases stayed unmatched. The CDR3: CASSEGLAGVSDTQYF. The CDR3 nucleotides read TGTGCCAGCAGTGAGGGACTAGCGGGAGTGAGTGATACGCAGTATTTT.

The chain joins TRBV5-1 to TRBJ1-1, with D uncertain. V lost 5 bases and J 0 bases, leaving 11 bases between the germline ends. Germline V lookup: CDR1 SGHRS, CDR2 YFSETQ. The CDR3 sequence is 14 residues long. The CDR3 is CASSDAPLNTEAFF. CDR3 DNA sequence: TGCGCCAGCAGTGATGCACCTTTGAACACTGAAGCTTTCTTT.

The V gene is TRBV2, the J gene TRBJ2-7, with 7 bases aligning to TRBD2. The CDR3 length is 14 residues. J gave up 1 base and V 2 bases, and 2 bases lay outside the gene matches. CDR1 is SNHLY and CDR2 is FYNNEI in the germline V gene. The CDR3 sequence: CASSELAESYEQYF. The CDR3 DNA sequence: TGTGCCAGCAGTGAACTAGCGGAGTCCTACGAGCAGTACTTC.

The CDR3 DNA reads as TGTGCCTGGAGTGTATGGGAGACCCAGTACTTC. Translating gives CAWSVWETQYF. The chain couples TRBV30 to TRBJ2-5; D is ambiguous. This CDR3 contains 11 residues. Germline V gene sequence: CDR1 GTSNPN, CDR2 SVGIG (reference sequence). The V and J ends lost 0 bases and 5 bases respectively, with 4 bases between them.

In its sample, this clonotype was seen once. The genes are TRBV20-1 and TRBJ2-2, with 14 bases identical to TRBD2. Germline V gene data show CDR1 as DFQATT and CDR2 as SNEGSKA (reference sequence). The CDR3 loop spans 18 amino acids. V shed 2 bases, J shed 1 base, and the junction held 6 bases outside the gene matches. Written as DNA, the CDR3 is TGCAGTGCTAGATATCCAGGACTAGCGGGAGGGAACACCGGGGAGCTGTTTTTT. Protein sequence: CSARYPGLAGGNTGELFF.

The genes are TRBV29-1 and TRBJ1-1, with D perhaps matching TRBD1 (5 bases). The germline V gene encodes CDR1 SQVTM and CDR2 ANQGSEA. The CDR3 length is 13 residues. V lost 7 bases to trimming and J lost 0 bases, with 12 bases between them. CDR3 sequence (DNA): TGCAGCGGGCAACAGGAGATGAACACTGAAGCTTTCTTT. Encoded protein: CSGQQEMNTEAFF.

As for this clonotype: Sequence at one end of the junction differs from germline and may be a read error. DNA of the CDR3: TGTGCCAGCAGTCCTCCTAGCTCCGACGAGCAGTACTTC. This gives the protein CASSPPSSDEQYF. The chain joins TRBV2 to TRBJ2-7; D may be TRBD2 (5 bases). Germline CDR1 reads SNHLY; CDR2 reads FYNNEI. This CDR3 comprises 13 residues.

The gene calls are TRBV5-1 and TRBJ2-1; D not resolved. The V gene lost 0 bases and the J gene lost 0 bases, with 7 bases spanning the gap. CDR1 is SGHRS, CDR2 YFSETQ, per germline. This CDR3 is built from 15 residues. CDR3 DNA sequence: TGCGCCAGCAGCTTGGAGGGCGGCTCCTACAATGAGCAGTTCTTC. Protein product: CASSLEGGSYNEQFF. Variable domain in full (rest from reference TRBV5-1 and TRBJ2-1): KAGVTQTPRYLIKTRGQQVTLSCSPISGHRSVSWYQQTPGQGLQFLFEYFSETQRNKGNFPGRFSGRQFSNSRSEMNVSTLELGDSALYLCASSLEGGSYNEQFFGPGTRLTVL.

The chain has TRBV4-2 and TRBJ1-1, with D uncertain. Germline lookup yields CDR1 LGHNA and CDR2 YNFKEQ. The CDR3 is made up of 13 amino acids. V was shortened by 5 bases and J by 0 bases, with 7 bases between the two germline ends. The CDR3 region is CASSTGVNTEAFF. The CDR3 DNA is TGTGCCAGCAGCACCGGGGTGAACACTGAAGCTTTCTTT.

CDR3 nucleotide sequence: TGTGCCAGCAGCCATCCAGGGGGCAATCAGCCCCAGCATTTT. Translation gives CASSHPGGNQPQHF. This chain uses TRBV4-2 with TRBJ1-5; tentative D call: TRBD1 (6 bases). CDR1 is LGHNA, CDR2 YNFKEQ, per germline. The CDR3 sequence is 14 residues long. V was trimmed by 3 bases and J by 2 bases, leaving 8 bases between them.

The chain is built from TRBV28 and TRBJ1-2; D gene unclear. CDR1 is MDHEN, CDR2 SYDVKM, per germline. There are 11 residues in the CDR3. V was trimmed by 5 bases and J by 8 bases, leaving 9 bases between them. CDR3 loop: CASSPRGGYTF. CDR3 nucleotides: TGTGCCAGCAGTCCCCGAGGGGGCTACACCTTC.

The genes are TRBV2 and TRBJ2-7; tentatively, D is TRBD1 (7 bases). Germline CDR1 is SNHLY and CDR2 is FYNNEI. The CDR3 has 14 residues. Trimming left V 9 bases short and J 7 bases short, with 22 bases between. The CDR3 DNA follows: TGTGCCAGTTTCCCGGGACAGCCCGCGGGGGAGCAGTACTTC. Its translation is CASFPGQPAGEQYF.

The chain recombines TRBV9 with TRBJ2-5; weak D call: TRBD1 (6 bases). Trimming took 0 bases from V and 5 from J, leaving 11 bases between them. This CDR3 has 14 residues. Germline V gene data show CDR1 as SGDLS and CDR2 as YYNGEE. The CDR3 sequence is CASSVADSPETQYF. The CDR3 region has the DNA TGTGCCAGCAGCGTAGCGGACAGCCCGGAGACCCAGTACTTC.

The CDR3 loop is CAWSQGNTIYF. CDR3 sequence (DNA): TGTGCCTGGAGTCAGGGAAACACCATATATTTT. The rearrangement joins TRBV30 to TRBJ1-3; D is uncertain. The V end lost 2 bases, the J end lost 4 bases, and 3 bases lay between the germline ends. Germline CDR1 is GTSNPN and CDR2 is SVGIG (reference sequence). This CDR3 has 11 residues.

The chain couples TRBV5-1 to TRBJ2-2, with D perhaps TRBD2 (6 bases). Trimming stripped 5 bases from V and 0 bases from J, with 8 bases between. Germline CDR1 and CDR2: SGHRS and YFSETQ. This CDR3 has 14 amino acids. CDR3 residues: CASREGPNTGELFF. In DNA, the CDR3 is TGCGCCAGCAGGGAGGGTCCGAACACCGGGGAGCTGTTTTTT.

For the CDR3, the DNA is TGCGCCAGCAGCCAAGAAGGGAGTACGCGGTTCTTC. It is translated as CASSQEGSTRFF. This chain uses TRBV4-1 with TRBJ2-1, with D maybe TRBD2 (5 bases). The ends were cut back, 0 bases at V and 15 bases at J, with 12 bases in the middle. The CDR3 sequence is 12 residues long. Germline V CDR1 and CDR2: MGHRA, YSYEKL.

V usage is TRBV3-1 and J usage is TRBJ2-3, with D perhaps TRBD2 (6 bases). From germline, CDR1 is LGHDT and CDR2 YNNKEL (reference sequence). With 4 bases removed from V and 7 bases from J, the gap between germline ends came to 15 bases. The CDR3 contains 14 residues. This CDR3 is CASSPGPSVNTQYF. Here the CDR3 DNA reads TGTGCCAGCAGCCCTGGGCCTAGCGTGAATACGCAGTATTTT.

This clonotype is a singleton in its sample. Here the CDR3 reads CASSHPARSTEAFF. The CDR3, as DNA: TGCGCCAGCAGCCATCCGGCGAGAAGCACTGAAGCTTTCTTT. The chain joins TRBV4-1 to TRBJ1-1; no definite D call. The CDR3 loop spans 14 amino acids. Trimming removed 3 bases from V and 4 bases from J, with 12 bases in between. CDR1 MGHRA and CDR2 YSYEKL come from the germline V gene.

This chain uses TRBV5-1 with TRBJ2-6; tentative D call: TRBD1 (5 bases). CDR1 is SGHRS, CDR2 YFSETQ, per germline. V was pared by 7 bases and J by 0 bases, with 11 bases between. This CDR3 spans 15 amino acids. CDR3 amino acids: CASVDSLSGANVLTF. The CDR3 coding sequence is TGCGCCAGCGTCGACAGCCTCTCTGGGGCCAACGTCCTGACTTTC. The entire variable domain, with the rest obtained from reference TRBV5-1 and TRBJ2-6, is as follows: KAGVTQTPRYLIKTRGQQVTLSCSPISGHRSVSWYQQTPGQGLQFLFEYFSETQRNKGNFPGRFSGRQFSNSRSEMNVSTLELGDSALYLCASVDSLSGANVLTFGAGSRLTVL.